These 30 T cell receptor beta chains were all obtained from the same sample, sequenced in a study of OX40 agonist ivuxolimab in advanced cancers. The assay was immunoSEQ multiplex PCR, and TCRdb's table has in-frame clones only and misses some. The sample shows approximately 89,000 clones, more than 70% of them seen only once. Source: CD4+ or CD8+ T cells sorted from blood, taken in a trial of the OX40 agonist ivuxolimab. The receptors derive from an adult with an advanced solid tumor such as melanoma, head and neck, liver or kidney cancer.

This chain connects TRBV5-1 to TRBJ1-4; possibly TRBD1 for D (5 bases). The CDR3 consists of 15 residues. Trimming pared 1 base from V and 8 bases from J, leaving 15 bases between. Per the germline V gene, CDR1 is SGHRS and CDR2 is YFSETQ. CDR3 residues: CASSLTTVRGEKLFF. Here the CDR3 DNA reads TGCGCCAGCAGCTTGACGACAGTACGAGGGGAAAAACTGTTTTTT.

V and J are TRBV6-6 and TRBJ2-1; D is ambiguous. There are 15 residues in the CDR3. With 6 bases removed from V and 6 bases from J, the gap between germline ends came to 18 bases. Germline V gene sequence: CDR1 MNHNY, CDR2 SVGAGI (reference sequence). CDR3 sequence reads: CASRPPRTAANEQFF. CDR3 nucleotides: TGTGCCAGCAGACCCCCAAGGACCGCCGCCAATGAGCAGTTCTTC.

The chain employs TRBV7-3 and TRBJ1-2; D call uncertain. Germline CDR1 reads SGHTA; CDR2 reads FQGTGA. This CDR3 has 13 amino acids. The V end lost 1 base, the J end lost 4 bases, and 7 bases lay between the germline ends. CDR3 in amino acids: CASSLNPGYGYTF. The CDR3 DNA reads TGTGCCAGCAGCTTAAACCCCGGCTATGGCTACACCTTC.

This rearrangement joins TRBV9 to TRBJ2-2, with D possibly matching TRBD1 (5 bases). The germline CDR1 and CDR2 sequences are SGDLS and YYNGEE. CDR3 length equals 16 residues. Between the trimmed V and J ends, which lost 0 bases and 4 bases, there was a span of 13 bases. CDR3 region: CASSVGATELTGELFF. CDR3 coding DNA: TGTGCCAGCAGCGTAGGAGCGACAGAACTCACCGGGGAGCTGTTTTTT.

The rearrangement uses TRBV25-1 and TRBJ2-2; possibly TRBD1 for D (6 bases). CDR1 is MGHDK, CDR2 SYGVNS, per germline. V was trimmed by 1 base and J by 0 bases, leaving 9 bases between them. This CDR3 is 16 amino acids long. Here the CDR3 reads CASSESRTANTGELFF. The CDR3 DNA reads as TGTGCCAGCAGTGAATCGAGGACAGCGAACACCGGGGAGCTGTTTTTT.

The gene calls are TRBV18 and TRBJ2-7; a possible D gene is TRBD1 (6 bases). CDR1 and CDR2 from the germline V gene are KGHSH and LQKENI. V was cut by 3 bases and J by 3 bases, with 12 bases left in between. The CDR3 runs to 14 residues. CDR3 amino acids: CASSPRGPLYEQYF. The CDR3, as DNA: TGTGCCAGCTCACCCAGGGGTCCACTCTACGAGCAGTACTTC.

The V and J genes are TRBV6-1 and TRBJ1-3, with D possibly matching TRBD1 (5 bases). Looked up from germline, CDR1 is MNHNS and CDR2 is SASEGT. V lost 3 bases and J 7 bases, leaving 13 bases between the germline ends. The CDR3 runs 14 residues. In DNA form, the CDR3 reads TGTGCCAGCAGTGAGCAGGCAGGGCGGAACACCATATATTTT. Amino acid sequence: CASSEQAGRNTIYF.

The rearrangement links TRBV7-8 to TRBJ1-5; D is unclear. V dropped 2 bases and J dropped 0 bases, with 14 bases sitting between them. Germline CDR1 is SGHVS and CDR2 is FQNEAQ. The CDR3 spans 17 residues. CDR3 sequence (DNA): TGTGCCAGCAGCTTACTGAGGTTTTACGATAGCAATCAGCCCCAGCATTTT. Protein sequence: CASSLLRFYDSNQPQHF. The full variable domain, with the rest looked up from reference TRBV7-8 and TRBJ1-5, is GAGVSQSPRYKVAKRGQDVALRCDPISGHVSLFWYQQALGQGPEFLTYFQNEAQLDKSGLPSDRFFAERPEGSVSTLKIQRTQQEDSAVYLCASSLLRFYDSNQPQHFGDGTRLSIL.

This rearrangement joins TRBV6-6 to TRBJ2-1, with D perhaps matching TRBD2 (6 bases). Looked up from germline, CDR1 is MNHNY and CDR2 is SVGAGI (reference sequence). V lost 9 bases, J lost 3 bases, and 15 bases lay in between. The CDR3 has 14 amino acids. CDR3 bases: TGTGCCAGTATACCGGGACTCATCTACAATGAGCAGTTCTTC. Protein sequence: CASIPGLIYNEQFF.

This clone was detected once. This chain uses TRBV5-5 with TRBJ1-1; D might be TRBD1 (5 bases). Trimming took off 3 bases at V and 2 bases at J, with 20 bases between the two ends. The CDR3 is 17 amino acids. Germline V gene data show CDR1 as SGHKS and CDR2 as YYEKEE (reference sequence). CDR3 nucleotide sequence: TGTGCCAGCAGCTGGTTAGGACGGGAGGGGACCAACACTGAAGCTTTCTTT. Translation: CASSWLGREGTNTEAFF.

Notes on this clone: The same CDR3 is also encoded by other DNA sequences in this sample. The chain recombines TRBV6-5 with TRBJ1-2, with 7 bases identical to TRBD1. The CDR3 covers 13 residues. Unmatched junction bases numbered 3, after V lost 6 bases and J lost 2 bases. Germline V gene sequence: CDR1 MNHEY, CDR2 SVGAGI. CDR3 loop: CASSPTGNYGYTF. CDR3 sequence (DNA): TGTGCCAGCAGCCCGACAGGGAACTATGGCTACACCTTC.

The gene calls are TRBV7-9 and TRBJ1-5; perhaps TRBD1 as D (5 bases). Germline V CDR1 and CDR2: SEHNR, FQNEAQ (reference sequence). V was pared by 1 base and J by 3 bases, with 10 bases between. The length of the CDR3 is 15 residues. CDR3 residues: CASSLGGVNNQPQHF. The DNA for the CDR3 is TGTGCCAGCAGCTTAGGAGGGGTTAACAATCAGCCCCAGCATTTT.

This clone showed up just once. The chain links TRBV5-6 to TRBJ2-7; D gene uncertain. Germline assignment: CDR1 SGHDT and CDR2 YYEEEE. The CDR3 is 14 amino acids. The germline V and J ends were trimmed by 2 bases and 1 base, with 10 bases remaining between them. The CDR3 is CASSFLGRSYEQYF. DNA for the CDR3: TGTGCCAGCAGCTTTCTCGGCAGATCCTACGAGCAGTACTTC.

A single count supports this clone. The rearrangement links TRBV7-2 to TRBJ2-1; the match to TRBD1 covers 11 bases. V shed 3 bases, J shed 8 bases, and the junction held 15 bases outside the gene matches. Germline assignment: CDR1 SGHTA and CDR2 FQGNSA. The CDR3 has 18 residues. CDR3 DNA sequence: TGTGCCAGCAGCTTGGCCGGACAGGGGGGACAGGGGGTCCATGAGCAGTTCTTC. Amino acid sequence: CASSLAGQGGQGVHEQFF.

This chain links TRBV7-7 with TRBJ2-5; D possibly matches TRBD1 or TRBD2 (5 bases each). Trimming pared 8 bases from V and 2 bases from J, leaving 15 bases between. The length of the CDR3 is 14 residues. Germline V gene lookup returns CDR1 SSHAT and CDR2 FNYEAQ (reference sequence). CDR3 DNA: TGTGCCAGCGGGACCCCAGACCGTCAAGAGACCCAGTACTTC. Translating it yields CASGTPDRQETQYF.

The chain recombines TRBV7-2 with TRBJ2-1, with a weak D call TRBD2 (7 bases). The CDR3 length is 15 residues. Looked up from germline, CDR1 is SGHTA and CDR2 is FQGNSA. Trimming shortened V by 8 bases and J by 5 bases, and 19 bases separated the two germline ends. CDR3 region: CASRSRGGGNNEQFF. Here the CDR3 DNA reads TGTGCCAGCCGATCAAGGGGGGGCGGCAACAATGAGCAGTTCTTC.

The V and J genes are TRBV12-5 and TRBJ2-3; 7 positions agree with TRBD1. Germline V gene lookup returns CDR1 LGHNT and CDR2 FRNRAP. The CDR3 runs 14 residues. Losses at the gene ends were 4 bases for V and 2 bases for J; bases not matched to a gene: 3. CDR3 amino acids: CASGSGQHTDTQYF. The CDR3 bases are TGTGCTAGTGGTTCGGGACAGCACACAGATACGCAGTATTTT.

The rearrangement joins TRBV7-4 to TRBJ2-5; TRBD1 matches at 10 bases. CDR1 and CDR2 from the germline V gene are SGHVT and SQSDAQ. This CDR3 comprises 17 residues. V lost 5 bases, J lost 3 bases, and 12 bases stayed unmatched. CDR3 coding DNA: TGTGCCAGCAGCCCAGGGCCGGGACAGGGGAACGAAGAGACCCAGTACTTC. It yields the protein CASSPGPGQGNEETQYF.

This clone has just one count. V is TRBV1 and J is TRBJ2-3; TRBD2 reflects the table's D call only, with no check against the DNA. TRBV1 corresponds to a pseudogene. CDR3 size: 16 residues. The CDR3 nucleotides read TGCACCAGCAGCCAAGACGATAGCGGGGGGGCGCATACGCAGTATTTT. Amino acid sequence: CTSSQDDSGGAHTQYF.

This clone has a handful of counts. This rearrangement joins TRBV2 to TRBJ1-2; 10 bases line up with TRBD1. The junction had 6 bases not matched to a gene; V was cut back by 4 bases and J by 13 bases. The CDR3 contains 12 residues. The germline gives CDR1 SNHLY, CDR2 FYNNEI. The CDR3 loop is CASSGQGASATF. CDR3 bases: TGTGCCAGCAGTGGACAGGGGGCATCGGCCACCTTC.

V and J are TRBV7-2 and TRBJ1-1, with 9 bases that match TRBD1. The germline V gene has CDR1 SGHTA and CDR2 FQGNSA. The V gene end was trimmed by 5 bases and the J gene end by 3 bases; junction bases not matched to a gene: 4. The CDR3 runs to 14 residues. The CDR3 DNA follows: TGTGCCAGCAGCACAGGACAGGGGCACACTGAAGCTTTCTTT. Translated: CASSTGQGHTEAFF.

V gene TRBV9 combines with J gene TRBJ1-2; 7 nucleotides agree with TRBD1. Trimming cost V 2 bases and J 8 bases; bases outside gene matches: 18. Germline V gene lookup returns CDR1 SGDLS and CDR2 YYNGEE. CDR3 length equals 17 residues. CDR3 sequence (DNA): TGTGCCAGCAGCGTCGCCCCGGGACAGTCTAGCCTTGGCGGCTACACCTTC. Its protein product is CASSVAPGQSSLGGYTF.

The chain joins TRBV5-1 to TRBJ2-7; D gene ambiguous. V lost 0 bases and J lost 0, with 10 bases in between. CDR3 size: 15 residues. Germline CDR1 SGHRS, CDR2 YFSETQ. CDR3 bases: TGCGCCAGCAGCTTGGACCCCGTCCCCTCCTACGAGCAGTACTTC. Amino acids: CASSLDPVPSYEQYF. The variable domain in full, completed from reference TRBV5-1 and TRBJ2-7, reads KAGVTQTPRYLIKTRGQQVTLSCSPISGHRSVSWYQQTPGQGLQFLFEYFSETQRNKGNFPGRFSGRQFSNSRSEMNVSTLELGDSALYLCASSLDPVPSYEQYFGPGTRLTVT.

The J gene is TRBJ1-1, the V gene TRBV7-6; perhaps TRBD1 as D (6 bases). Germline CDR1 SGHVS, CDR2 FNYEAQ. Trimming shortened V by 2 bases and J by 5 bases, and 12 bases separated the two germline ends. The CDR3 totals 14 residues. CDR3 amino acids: CASSLSGAKTEAFF. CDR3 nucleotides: TGTGCCAGCAGCTTATCGGGGGCTAAGACTGAAGCTTTCTTT.

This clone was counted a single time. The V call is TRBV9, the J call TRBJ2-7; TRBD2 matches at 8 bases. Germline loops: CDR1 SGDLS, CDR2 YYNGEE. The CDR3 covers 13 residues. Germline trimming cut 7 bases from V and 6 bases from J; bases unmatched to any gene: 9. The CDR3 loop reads CASGGERGSEQYF. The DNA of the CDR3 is TGTGCCAGCGGGGGCGAGCGGGGGAGCGAGCAGTACTTC.

CDR3 DNA: TGTGCCAGCAGCAGGGATGAGGCGAACACTGAAGCTTTCTTT. This sequence encodes CASSRDEANTEAFF. The chain couples TRBV6-6 to TRBJ1-1; the D gene is possibly TRBD1 (5 bases). V gave up 6 bases and J gave up 1 base, with 12 bases separating them. Germline CDR1 and CDR2: MNHNY and SVGAGI (reference sequence). The CDR3 totals 14 residues.

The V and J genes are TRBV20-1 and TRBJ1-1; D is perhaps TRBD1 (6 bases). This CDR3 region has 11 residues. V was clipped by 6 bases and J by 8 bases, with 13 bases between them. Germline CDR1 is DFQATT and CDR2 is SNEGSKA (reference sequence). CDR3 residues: CSAPNQGEAFF. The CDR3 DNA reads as TGCAGTGCCCCCAATCAGGGGGAAGCTTTCTTT.

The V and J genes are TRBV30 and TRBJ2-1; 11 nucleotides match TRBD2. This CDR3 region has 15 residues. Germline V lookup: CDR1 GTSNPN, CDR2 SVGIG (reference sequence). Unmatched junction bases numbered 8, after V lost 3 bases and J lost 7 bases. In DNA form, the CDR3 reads TGTGCCTGGAGCCCCCTAGCGGGGGGTCTGAATGAGCAGTTCTTC. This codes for CAWSPLAGGLNEQFF.

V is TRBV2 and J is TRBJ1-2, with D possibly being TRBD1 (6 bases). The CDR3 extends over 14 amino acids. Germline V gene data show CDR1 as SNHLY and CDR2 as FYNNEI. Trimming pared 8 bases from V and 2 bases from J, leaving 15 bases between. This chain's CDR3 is CASRVDSRNYGYTF. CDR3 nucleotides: TGTGCCAGCCGGGTGGACAGTCGGAACTATGGCTACACCTTC.

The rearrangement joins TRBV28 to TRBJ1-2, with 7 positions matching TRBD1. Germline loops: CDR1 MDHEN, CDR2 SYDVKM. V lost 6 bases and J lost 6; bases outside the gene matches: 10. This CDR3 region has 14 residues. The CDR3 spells CASRPSGGSDGYTF. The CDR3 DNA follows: TGTGCCAGCAGGCCCTCAGGGGGGAGCGATGGCTACACCTTC.